The clone carrying this T cell receptor (beta chain) has at least ten counts. The antigen is unknown. V lost 2 bases and J lost 5, with 11 bases in between. Germline CDR1 is SEHNR and CDR2 is FQNEAQ (reference sequence). CDR3 length: 14 amino acids. Each CDR3 protein is one row after TCRdb ran MiXCR on the 5' RACE reads. This table has roughly 250,000 distinct CDR3 sequences, roughly 7% appearing once. The sample is drawn from a study of identical twins. Study results and limitations: For monozygotic twins, models underestimated out-of-frame TCR alpha sharing. Analyses based on zero insertions could be partly confounded by invariant MAIT and iNKT cells.

This same sample was also part of a study on yellow fever vaccine responses in identical twins.

The rearrangement joins TRBV7-9 to TRBJ2-3, with a weak D call TRBD2 (6 bases). The sequenced material came from memory (CD45RO+) T cells sorted from blood. The TCR comes from a woman aged 18-29 years in good health. The CDR3 region is CASSLWGSGDTQYF. DNA of the CDR3: TGTGCCAGCAGCTTATGGGGTAGCGGAGATACGCAGTATTTT.